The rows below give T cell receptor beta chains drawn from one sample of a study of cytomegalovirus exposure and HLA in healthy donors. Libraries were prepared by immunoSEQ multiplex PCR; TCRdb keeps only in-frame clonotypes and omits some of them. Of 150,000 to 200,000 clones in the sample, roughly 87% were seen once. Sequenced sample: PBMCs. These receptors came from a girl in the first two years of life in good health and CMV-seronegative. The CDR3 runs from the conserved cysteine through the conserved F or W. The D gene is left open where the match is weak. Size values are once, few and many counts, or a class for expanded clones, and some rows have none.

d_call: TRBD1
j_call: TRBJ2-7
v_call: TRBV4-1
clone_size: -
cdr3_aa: CASSQAGTAADEQYF
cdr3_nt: TGCGCCAGCAGCCAAGCCGGGACAGCCGCGGACGAGCAGTACTTC

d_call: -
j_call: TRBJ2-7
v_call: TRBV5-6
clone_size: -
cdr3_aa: CASSFRQGNDYEQYF
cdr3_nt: TGTGCCAGCAGCTTCCGCCAGGGGAATGACTACGAGCAGTACTTC

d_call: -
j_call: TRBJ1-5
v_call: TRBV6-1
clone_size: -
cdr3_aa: CASSDTHSSNQPQHF
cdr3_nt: TGTGCCAGCAGTGATACGCACAGTAGCAATCAGCCCCAGCATTTT

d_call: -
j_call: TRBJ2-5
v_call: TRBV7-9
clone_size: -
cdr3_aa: CASSLGSGKETQYF
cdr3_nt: TGTGCCAGCAGCTTAGGGTCAGGGAAAGAGACCCAGTACTTC

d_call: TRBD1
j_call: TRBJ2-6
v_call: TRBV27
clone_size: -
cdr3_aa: CASSLPETGQGALSGANVLTF
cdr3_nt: TGTGCCAGCAGTTTACCCGAGACAGGACAGGGAGCCCTCTCTGGGGCCAACGTCCTGACTTTC

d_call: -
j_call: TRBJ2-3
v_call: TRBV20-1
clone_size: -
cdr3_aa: CSALRGDTQYF
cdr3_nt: TGCAGTGCTCTCAGGGGAGATACGCAGTATTTT

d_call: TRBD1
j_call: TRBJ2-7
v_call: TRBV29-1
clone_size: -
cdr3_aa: CSVEVLGQGHSYEQYF
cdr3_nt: TGCAGCGTTGAAGTCTTAGGACAGGGCCACTCCTACGAGCAGTACTTC

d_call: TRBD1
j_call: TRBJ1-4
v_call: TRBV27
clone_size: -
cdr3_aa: CASSLTAGTGQQKLFF
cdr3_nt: TGTGCCAGCAGTTTAACTGCCGGGACAGGGCAGCAGAAACTGTTTTTT

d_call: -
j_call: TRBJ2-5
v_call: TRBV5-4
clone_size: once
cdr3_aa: CASSLVPGETQYF
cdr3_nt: TGTGCCAGCAGCTTGGTCCCAGGGGAGACCCAGTACTTC

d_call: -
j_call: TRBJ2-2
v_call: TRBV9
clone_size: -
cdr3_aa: CASSGRGTGELFF
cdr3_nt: TGTGCCAGCAGCGGGAGGGGTACCGGGGAGCTGTTTTTT

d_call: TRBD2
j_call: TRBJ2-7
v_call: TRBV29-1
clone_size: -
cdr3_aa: CSVEAPSGRAYEQYF
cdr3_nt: TGCAGCGTTGAAGCGCCTAGCGGGAGGGCCTACGAGCAGTACTTC

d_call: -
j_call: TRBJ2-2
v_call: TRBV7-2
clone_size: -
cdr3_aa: CASSLGTGLGGELFF
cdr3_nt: TGTGCCAGCAGCTTAGGTACAGGTCTTGGCGGGGAGCTGTTTTTT

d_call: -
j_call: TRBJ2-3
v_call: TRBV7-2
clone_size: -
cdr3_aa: CASSRQRDTQYF
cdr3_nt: TGTGCCAGCAGTCGACAAAGGGATACGCAGTATTTT

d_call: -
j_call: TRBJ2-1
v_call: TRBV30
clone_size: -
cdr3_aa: CAWRLDIYNEQFF
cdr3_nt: TGTGCCTGGAGACTTGACATTTACAATGAGCAGTTCTTC

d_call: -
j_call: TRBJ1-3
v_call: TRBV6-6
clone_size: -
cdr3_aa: CASSYQEGSRNTIYF
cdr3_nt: TGTGCCAGCAGTTACCAGGAGGGCTCTAGAAACACCATATATTTT

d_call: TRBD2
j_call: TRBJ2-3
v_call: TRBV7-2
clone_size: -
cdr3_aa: CASRPSGGDGAQYF
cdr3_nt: TGTGCCAGCCGTCCTAGCGGGGGGGATGGTGCGCAGTATTTT

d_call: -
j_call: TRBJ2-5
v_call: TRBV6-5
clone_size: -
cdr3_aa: CASRRAFIQETQYF
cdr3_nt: TGTGCCAGCAGGCGCGCGTTCATCCAAGAGACCCAGTACTTC

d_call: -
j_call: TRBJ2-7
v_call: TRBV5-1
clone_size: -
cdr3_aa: CASSLYPDTYEQYF
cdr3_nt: TGCGCCAGCAGCTTGTATCCGGACACCTACGAGCAGTACTTC

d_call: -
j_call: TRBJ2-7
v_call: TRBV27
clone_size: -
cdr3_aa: CASSLGLRTYEQYF
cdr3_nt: TGTGCCAGCAGTTTAGGCCTCAGAACCTACGAGCAGTACTTC

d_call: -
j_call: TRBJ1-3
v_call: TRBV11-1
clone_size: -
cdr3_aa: CASSFTSGGNTIYF
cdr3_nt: TGTGCCAGCAGCTTTACAAGCGGTGGAAACACCATATATTTT

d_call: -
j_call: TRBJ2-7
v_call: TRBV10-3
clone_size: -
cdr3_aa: CAIFDRSSYEQYF
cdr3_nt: TGTGCCATCTTTGACAGGTCCTCCTACGAGCAGTACTTC

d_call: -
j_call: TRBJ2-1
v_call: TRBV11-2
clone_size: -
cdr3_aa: CASSVYRVSYNEQFF
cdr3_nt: TGTGCCAGCAGCGTGTACAGGGTCTCCTACAATGAGCAGTTCTTC

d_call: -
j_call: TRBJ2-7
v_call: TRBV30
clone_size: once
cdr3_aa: CAWTRTGDEQYF
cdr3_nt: TGTGCCTGGACCCGGACGGGGGACGAGCAGTACTTC

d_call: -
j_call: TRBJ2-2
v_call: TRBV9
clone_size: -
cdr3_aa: CASSVGASVNTGELFF
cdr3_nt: TGTGCCAGCAGCGTAGGGGCTAGCGTCAACACCGGGGAGCTGTTTTTT

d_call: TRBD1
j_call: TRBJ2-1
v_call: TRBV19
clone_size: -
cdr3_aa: CASRDRVSNRQFF
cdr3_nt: TGTGCCAGCCGGGACAGGGTGTCTAATAGGCAGTTCTTC

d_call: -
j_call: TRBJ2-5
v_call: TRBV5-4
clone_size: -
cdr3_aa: CASSLGAAGQQETQYF
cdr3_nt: TGTGCCAGCAGCTTAGGTGCGGCCGGCCAACAAGAGACCCAGTACTTC

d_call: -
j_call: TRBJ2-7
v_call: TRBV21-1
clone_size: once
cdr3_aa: CASSTATRQGGTYEQYF
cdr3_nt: TGTGCCAGCAGCACGGCCACCCGACAGGGGGGAACCTACGAGCAGTACTTC

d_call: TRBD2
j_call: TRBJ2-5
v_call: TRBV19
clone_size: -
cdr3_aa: CASSVGAGVGQETQYF
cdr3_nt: TGTGCCAGTAGTGTCGGGGCGGGAGTCGGGCAAGAGACCCAGTACTTC

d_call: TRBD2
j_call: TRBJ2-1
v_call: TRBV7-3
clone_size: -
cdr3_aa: CASSLGGSGAYNEQFF
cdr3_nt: TGTGCCAGCAGCTTAGGCGGGAGTGGTGCCTACAATGAGCAGTTCTTC

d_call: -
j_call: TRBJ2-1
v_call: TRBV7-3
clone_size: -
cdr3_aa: CASSVGTRGHEQFF
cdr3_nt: TGTGCCAGCAGCGTCGGGACTAGGGGGCATGAGCAGTTCTTC

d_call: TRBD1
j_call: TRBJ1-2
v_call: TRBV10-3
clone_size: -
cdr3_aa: CAIEQGDGYGYTF
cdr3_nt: TGTGCCATTGAACAGGGGGACGGCTATGGCTACACCTTC

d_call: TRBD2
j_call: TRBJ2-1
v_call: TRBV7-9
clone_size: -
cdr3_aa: CASSLVAQRLADNEQFF
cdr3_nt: TGTGCCAGCAGCTTAGTGGCACAAAGACTAGCGGACAATGAGCAGTTCTTC

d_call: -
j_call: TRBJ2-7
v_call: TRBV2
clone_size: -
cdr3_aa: CASRDTGWSYEQYF
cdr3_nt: TGTGCCAGCAGGGATACAGGGTGGAGCTACGAGCAGTACTTC

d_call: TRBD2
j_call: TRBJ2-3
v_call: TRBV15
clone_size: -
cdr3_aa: CATSSALAGPRAHSTDTQYF
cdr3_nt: TGTGCCACCAGCAGTGCTTTAGCGGGGCCACGCGCACATAGCACAGATACGCAGTATTTT

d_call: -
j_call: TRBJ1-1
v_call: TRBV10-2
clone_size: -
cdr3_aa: CASQLGAEAFF
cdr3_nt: TGCGCCAGCCAACTCGGGGCTGAAGCTTTCTTT

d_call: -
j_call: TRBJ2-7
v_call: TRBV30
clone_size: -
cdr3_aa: CAWRDRRTALSYEQYF
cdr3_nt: TGTGCCTGGAGAGATAGGAGGACAGCCCTCTCCTACGAGCAGTACTTC

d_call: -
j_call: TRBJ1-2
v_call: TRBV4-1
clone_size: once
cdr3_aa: CASSQAQDRMYYTF
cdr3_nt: TGCGCCAGCAGCCAAGCGCAGGATAGGATGTACTACACCTTC

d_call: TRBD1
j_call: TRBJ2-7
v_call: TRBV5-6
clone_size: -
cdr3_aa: CASSVRQGHEQYF
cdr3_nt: TGTGCCAGCAGCGTTCGACAGGGCCACGAGCAGTACTTC

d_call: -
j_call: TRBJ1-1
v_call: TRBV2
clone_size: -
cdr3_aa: CASSGEGGTEAFF
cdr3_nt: TGTGCCAGCAGTGGGGAGGGGGGCACTGAAGCTTTCTTT

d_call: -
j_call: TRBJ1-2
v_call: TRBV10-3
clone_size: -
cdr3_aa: CAIRKGRDLPYYGYTF
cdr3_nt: TGTGCCATCAGAAAGGGCAGGGATCTCCCTTACTATGGCTACACCTTC

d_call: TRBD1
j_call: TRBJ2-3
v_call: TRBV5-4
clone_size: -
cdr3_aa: CASSRAQGAGGTDTQYF
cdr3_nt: TGTGCCAGCAGCCGAGCACAGGGGGCTGGTGGCACAGATACGCAGTATTTT

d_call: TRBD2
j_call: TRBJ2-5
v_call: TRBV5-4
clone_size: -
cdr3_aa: CASSRRREVRQETQYF
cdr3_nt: TGTGCCAGCAGCAGGAGGCGGGAGGTACGCCAAGAGACCCAGTACTTC

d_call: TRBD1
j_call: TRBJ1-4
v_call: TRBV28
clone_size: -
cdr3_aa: CASSATGVGPKKLFF
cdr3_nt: TGTGCCAGCAGCGCCACAGGGGTCGGACCGAAAAAACTGTTTTTT

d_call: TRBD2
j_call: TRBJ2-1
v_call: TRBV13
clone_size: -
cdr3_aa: CASSRGLARDEQFF
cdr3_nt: TGTGCCAGCAGCCGGGGACTAGCTAGGGATGAGCAGTTCTTC

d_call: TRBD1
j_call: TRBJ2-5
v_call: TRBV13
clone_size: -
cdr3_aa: CASSSDRVETQYF
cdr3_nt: TGTGCCAGCAGCTCGGACAGGGTAGAGACCCAGTACTTC

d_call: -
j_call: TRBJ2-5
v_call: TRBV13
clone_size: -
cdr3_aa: CASSLSGGFKETQYF
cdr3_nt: TGTGCCAGCAGCTTGTCCGGTGGTTTCAAAGAGACCCAGTACTTC

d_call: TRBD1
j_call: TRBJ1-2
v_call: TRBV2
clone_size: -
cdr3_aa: CASSEVGGAGGYTF
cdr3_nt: TGTGCCAGCAGTGAAGTAGGGGGCGCTGGGGGCTACACCTTC

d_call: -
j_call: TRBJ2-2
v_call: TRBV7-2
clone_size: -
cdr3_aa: CASILEASNTGELFF
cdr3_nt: TGTGCCAGCATTCTAGAGGCCTCAAACACCGGGGAGCTGTTTTTT

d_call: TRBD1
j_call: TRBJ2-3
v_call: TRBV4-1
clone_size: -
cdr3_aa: CASSQDEGGITDTQYF
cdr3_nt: TGCGCCAGCAGCCAAGACGAAGGGGGCATAACAGATACGCAGTATTTT

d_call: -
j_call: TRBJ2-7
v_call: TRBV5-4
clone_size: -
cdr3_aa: CASRYRDNEQYF
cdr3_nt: TGTGCCAGCAGATACAGGGATAACGAGCAGTACTTC

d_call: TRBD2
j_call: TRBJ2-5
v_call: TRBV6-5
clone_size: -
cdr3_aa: CASSRAGGAIETQYF
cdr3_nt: TGTGCCAGCAGTCGGGCCGGGGGGGCCATAGAGACCCAGTACTTC

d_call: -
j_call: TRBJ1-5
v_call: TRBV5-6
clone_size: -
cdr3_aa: CASSFLLSDTSNQPQHF
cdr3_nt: TGTGCCAGCAGCTTCCTCCTATCCGACACGAGCAATCAGCCCCAGCATTTT

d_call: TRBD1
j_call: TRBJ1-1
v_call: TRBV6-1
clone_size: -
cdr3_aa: CASSADRGVNAFF
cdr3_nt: TGTGCCAGCAGTGCCGACAGGGGGGTGAATGCTTTCTTT